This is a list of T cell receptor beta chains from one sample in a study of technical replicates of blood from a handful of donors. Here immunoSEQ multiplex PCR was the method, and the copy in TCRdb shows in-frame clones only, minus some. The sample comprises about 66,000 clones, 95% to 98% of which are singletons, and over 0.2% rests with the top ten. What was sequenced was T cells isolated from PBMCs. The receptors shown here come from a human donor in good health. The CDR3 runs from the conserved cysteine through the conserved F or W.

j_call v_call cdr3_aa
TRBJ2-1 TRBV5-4 CASSWGGASGSNEQFF
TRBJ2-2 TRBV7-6 CASTWATNTGELFF
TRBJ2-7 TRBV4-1 CASSQDINYEQYF
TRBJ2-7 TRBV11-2 CASSLAAREQYF
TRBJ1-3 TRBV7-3 CASSLTGGGNTIYF
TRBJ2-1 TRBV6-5 CASSLSPDEQFF
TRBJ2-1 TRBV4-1 CASSQVAQLAGVANEQFF
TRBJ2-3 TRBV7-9 CASSSKPGLAGRTDTQYF
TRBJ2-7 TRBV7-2 CASSPGLAVSYEQYF
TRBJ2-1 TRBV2 CASSELPAGVLANEQFF
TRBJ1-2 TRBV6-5 CASSTRLSYGYTF
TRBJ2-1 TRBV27 CASRPGLLSYNEQFF
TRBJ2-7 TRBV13 CASSPASRDSYEQYF
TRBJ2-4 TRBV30 CAWSEGAGTKNIQYF
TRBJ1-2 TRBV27 CASRTGSRGYTF
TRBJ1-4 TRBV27 CASSFSTGPEKLFF
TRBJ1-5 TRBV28 CASSSRTGGHQPQHF
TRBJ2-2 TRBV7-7 CASSYTTGELFF
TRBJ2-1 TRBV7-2 CAIVTSGLIYNEQFF
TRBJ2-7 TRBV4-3 CASSLRVAYEQYF
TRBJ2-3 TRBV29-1 CSVRPGTDTQYF
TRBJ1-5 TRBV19 CASSIDGTGNNQPQHF
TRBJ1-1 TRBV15 CATSRGLRLGGQILLNTEAFF
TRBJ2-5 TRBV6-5 CASSLGRAGETQYF
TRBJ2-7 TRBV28 CAIQGDRELAEQYF
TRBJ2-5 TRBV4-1 CASSLYRDYQETQYF
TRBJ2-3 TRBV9 CASSEGLYFTDTQYF
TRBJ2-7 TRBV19 CASSKEGISGRGYEQYF
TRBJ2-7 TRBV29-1 CSVEGSSLKPYEQYF
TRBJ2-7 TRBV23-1 CASSHRRQDISYEQYF
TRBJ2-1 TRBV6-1 CASTRDYYSYNEQFF
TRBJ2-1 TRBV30 CAWTEYNEQFF
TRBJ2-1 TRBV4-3 CASSQEITHFSYNEQFF
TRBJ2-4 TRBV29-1 CSVAPNDRTKNIQYF
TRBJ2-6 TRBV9 CASSVQPGTGYSGANVLTF
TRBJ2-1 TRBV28 CAGGGSGSLSYNEQFF
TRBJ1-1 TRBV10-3 CAISAAGNTEAFF
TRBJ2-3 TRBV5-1 CAITGTSGLDTQYF
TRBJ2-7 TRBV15 CATSGVYGWAPYEQYF
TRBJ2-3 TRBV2 CASKGWTASTDTQYF
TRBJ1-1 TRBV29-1 CSVGGRLNTEAFF
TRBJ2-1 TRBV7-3 CASSLVLRELNEQFF
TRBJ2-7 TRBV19 CASSRGQTISYEQYF
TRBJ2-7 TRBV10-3 CAISGDSYEQYF
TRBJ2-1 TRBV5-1 CASSLEPADEQFF
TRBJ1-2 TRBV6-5 CASQGNYGYTF
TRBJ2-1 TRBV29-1 CSVNGVYNEQFF
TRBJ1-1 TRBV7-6 CASSLQENTEAFF
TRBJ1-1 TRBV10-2 CASSNGLPEAFF
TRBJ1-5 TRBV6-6 CASSYLTGGSNQPQHF
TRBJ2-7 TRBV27 CASSLSRDSYEQYF
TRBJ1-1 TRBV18 CASSPFQGLGNTEAFF
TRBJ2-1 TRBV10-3 CAITDRKTYNEQFF
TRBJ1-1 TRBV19 CASSGWDRASTEAFF
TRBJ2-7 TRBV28 CASSLGQGEQYF
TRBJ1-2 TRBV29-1 CSVEDWAGGYTF
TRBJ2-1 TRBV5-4 CASSPVIAGGYNEQFF
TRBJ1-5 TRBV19 CASSIRGGDQPQHF
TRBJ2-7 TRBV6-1 CASSEGGTYEQYF